This paragraph reports one T cell receptor (beta chain). Its antigen is not identified. TCRdb re-called the reads with MiXCR, one entry per CDR3 protein. The profile shows around 900,000 distinct CDR3 sequences, approximately 31% of them singletons. The data were obtained in a study of T cell repertoires in cytomegalovirus infection. The CDR3 runs to 16 residues. Germline-derived CDR1 and CDR2 are MNHEY and SMNVEV (reference sequence). Trimming took 5 bases from V and 5 from J, leaving 21 bases between them. The sequencing used cultured CD8+ T cells from PBMCs, collected from culture after CMV antigen stimulation. The clonotype originates from a human donor in good health (CMV status not recorded). Some clones in this sample may be carry-over from other donors' samples. The chain is built from TRBV27 and TRBJ2-5, with D possibly matching TRBD2 (6 bases). The CDR3 bases are TGTGCCAGCAGTCTCCTGGGGCCGGGGGATAGGGAGACCCAGTACTTC. It translates to CASSLLGPGDRETQYF.